The subject of this entry is one T cell receptor (beta chain). There are a few counts of this clonotype. The target of this receptor is not known. No base-level quality is on record; no much larger clone is a single base apart. The sample originates from a study of T-cell memory formation after mild COVID-19 (dated by TCRdb to about 2021). Describing the broader study: TCR sequence clusters from the two donors were largely donor specific. The cohort was made up of two young adult volunteers, one female and one male, who were previously healthy. In a couple of donors, T-cell clones that expanded and contracted after mild COVID-19 were followed by sequencing TCRalpha and TCRbeta repertoires longitudinally.

The CDR3 runs 15 residues from the cysteine to the phenylalanine. CDR3 DNA only is kept here, 45 bases in frame from base 1. In the germline V gene (reference sequence), CDR1 corresponds to SGHKS and CDR2 to YYEKEE. Relative to germline, V is missing 4 bases and J is missing 5 bases, with 9 bases of the junction outside any gene match. The sequencer was an Illumina NovaSeq 6000. TCRalpha and TCRbeta cDNA libraries were built by 5'RACE with constant-segment primers, adding sample barcodes and unique molecular identifiers. RNA was extracted from every sample with Trizol reagent. Libraries were amplified in two PCR steps, with a second sample barcode and Illumina TruSeq adapters added in the second step. Sequencing of the libraries was done on an Illumina NovaSeq, producing 2 x 150 bp paired-end reads. The study's processing was this. Reads were demultiplexed and collapsed into UMI-guided consensus sequences with migec v1.2.7. Using mixcr v2.1.11, UMI consensuses were aligned to TRA and TRB V and J templates and then assembled into clonotypes. Expanded or contracted clonotypes were those called significant by both edgeR and NoisET, with noise models trained on biological replicates. For edgeR calls, the cutoffs were a false discovery rate-adjusted p below 0.01 and a log2 fold-change threshold of 1. As an exploratory analysis of dynamics, max-normalized trajectories of the 1000 most abundant clonotypes were examined with PCA combined with hierarchical clustering. Each responding clone was given a CD4 or CD8 phenotype based on the CD4+ and CD8+ repertoires, which had been sequenced separately. Clones were called with MiXCR by TCRdb after fastp trimmed the public reads at Q25, and only in-frame beta chains were retained. CDR3 protein duplicates are merged, each entry listing the most common genes and DNA. The V and J calls, along with clone size, are taken from TCRdb and not from the paper's own processing. Present in this sample are 200,000 or so distinct CDR3 sequences, around 9.5% of which were seen just once. The ten largest clonotypes hold about 3.8% of the sample.

Ficoll-Paque density gradient centrifugation was used to isolate PBMCs. The paper's findings and limits, for the study overall: The detection of some responding clones in pre-infection memory suggests that pre-existing cross-reactive memory T cells joined the SARS-CoV-2 response. Contracting CD4+ clones appeared mostly in the CM and EM memory subsets, whereas CD8+ clones were enriched in EMRA. Balanced CD4/CD8 phenotypes were observed for clones contracting from day 15 to 85, whereas a bias towards CD4+ was observed for a second wave of clones expanding from day 15 to 37. Only two mild cases were covered in the study, and larger cohorts including severe cases with pre-infection samples were considered necessary. SARS-CoV-2 specificity of the second-wave clones peaking on day 37 was not confirmed.

The receptor's source is a man aged 18 to 29 who had mild COVID-19 (a few samples of this study predate the infection). The sample titles of this study are shuffled in the database, so cell type and time point are left out; the donor was told from shared clones. This chain is built from TRBV5-5 and TRBJ1-1; 9 central bases correspond to TRBD1. Sequenced: PBMCs or a T cell subset sorted from them (not recorded which). The CDR3 loop reads CASSIAPGTGTEAFF. The DNA is TGTGCCAGCAGCATAGCCCCCGGGACAGGGACTGAAGCTTTCTTT.